The sequence of this T cell receptor (beta chain) was determined in a study of CD8+ T cells in alopecia areata. About the research overall: Tofacitinib was taken orally by treated patients, and the dose was 5 to 10 mg twice daily.

The CDR3 consists of 15 residues. CDR1 is SEHNR and CDR2 is FQNEAQ in the germline V gene (reference sequence). J was trimmed by 7 bases and V by 4 bases; bases with no gene match: 9. Investigators isolated RNA and reverse transcribed it into cDNA to act as the sequencing template. Sequenced by immunoSEQ multiplex PCR; TCRdb stores in-frame clones only, minus some. The repertoire holds 150,000 or so clones, around 87% seen once, with approximately 16% in the top ten. Sequences were derived from CD8+ T cells sorted from blood, sampled at week 0. The rearrangement uses TRBV7-9 and TRBJ1-4; 7 bases map to TRBD1. The clonotype originates from a human donor with alopecia areata. Here the CDR3 DNA reads TGTGCCAGCAGCTCCCGGACAGGCATTTTTGAAAAACTGTTTTTT. As protein: CASSSRTGIFEKLFF.